One sample yielded the 24 T cell receptor beta chains listed below, sequenced in a study of cytomegalovirus exposure and HLA in healthy donors. With 60 Vbeta and 13 Jbeta primers, the PCR was carried out. Only in-frame clones appear in the TCRdb table, and some are missing; sequencing was by immunoSEQ multiplex PCR. The profile covers some 110,000 clones, with roughly 9.1% appearing a single time and more than 5% taken by the ten largest. Input material: PBMCs. The origin of the receptors is a man aged 40-55 years in good health and CMV-seropositive.

The chain is built from TRBV7-8 and TRBJ2-7; TRBD1 is a possible D gene (7 bases). Trimming cost V 5 bases and J 2 bases, with 13 bases left between them. Germline V gene sequence: CDR1 SGHVS, CDR2 FQNEAQ. This CDR3 has 14 amino acids. CDR3: CASSRRGATYEQYF. CDR3 bases: TGTGCCAGCAGCCGCAGGGGGGCTACCTACGAGCAGTACTTC. The full variable domain, in which reference TRBV7-8 and TRBJ2-7 provide the parts outside the CDR3, is GAGVSQSPRYKVAKRGQDVALRCDPISGHVSLFWYQQALGQGPEFLTYFQNEAQLDKSGLPSDRFFAERPEGSVSTLKIQRTQQEDSAVYLCASSRRGATYEQYFGPGTRLTVT.

This clone was counted only a few times. The genes are TRBV5-1 and TRBJ2-2; 14 bases are shared with TRBD2. V shed 6 bases, J shed 5 bases, and the junction held 3 bases outside the gene matches. The CDR3 is 15 residues long. CDR1 is SGHRS, CDR2 YFSETQ, per germline. The CDR3 region has the DNA TGCGCCAGCACCGGGACTAGCGGGAGTACCGGGGAGCTGTTTTTT. Amino acids: CASTGTSGSTGELFF.

This clone was detected only a few times. This sequence joins TRBV5-1 and TRBJ2-1; TRBD2 matches at 11 bases. Germline V CDR1 and CDR2: SGHRS, YFSETQ. CDR3 length: 17 residues. V was clipped by 0 bases and J by 3 bases; unmatched bases: 5. CDR3: CASSLEVAGGIYNEQFF. CDR3 coding DNA: TGCGCCAGCAGCTTGGAAGTAGCGGGAGGGATCTACAATGAGCAGTTCTTC.

V usage is TRBV11-2 and J usage is TRBJ1-2, with TRBD1 matching 9 bases. Trimming took 4 bases from V and 4 from J; bases not matched to a gene: 4. CDR3 length: 14 residues. Germline CDR1 SGHAT, CDR2 FQNNGV. The CDR3 loop is CASSSGTGSYGYTF. As DNA, the CDR3 is TGTGCCAGCAGCTCCGGGACAGGGAGCTATGGCTACACCTTC.

J is TRBJ2-1 and V is TRBV5-5; TRBD2 is a possible D gene (5 bases). Germline CDR1 and CDR2: SGHKS and YYEKEE (reference sequence). The CDR3 has 12 amino acids. The V gene lost 5 bases and the J gene lost 9 bases, with 12 bases spanning the gap. CDR3 protein: CASSRGWSEQFF. The DNA of the CDR3 is TGTGCCAGCAGTCGCGGGTGGAGTGAGCAGTTCTTC. Full variable domain (remainder filled in from reference TRBV5-5 and TRBJ2-1): DAGVTQSPTHLIKTRGQQVTLRCSPISGHKSVSWYQQVLGQGPQFIFQYYEKEERGRGNFPDRFSARQFPNYSSELNVNALLLGDSALYLCASSRGWSEQFFGPGTRLTVL.

The rearrangement links TRBV25-1 to TRBJ2-7; 8 positions agree with TRBD1. The CDR3 totals 14 residues. Germline V gene sequence: CDR1 MGHDK, CDR2 SYGVNS. V was clipped by 7 bases and J by 2 bases; unmatched bases: 7. The CDR3 nucleotides read TGTGCCAGCAAGGACAGGGTCTATCCCTACGAGCAGTACTTC. Protein: CASKDRVYPYEQYF.

This clone was picked up a small number of times. This chain links TRBV12-5 with TRBJ1-5; possibly TRBD1 for D (6 bases). From germline, CDR1 is LGHNT and CDR2 FRNRAP. The CDR3 totals 15 residues. The V end lost 7 bases, the J end lost 6 bases, and 19 bases lay between the germline ends. The CDR3 DNA reads as TGTGCTAGTGAAGAGACAGGACTTCGTAGTCAGCCCCAGCATTTT. It translates to CASEETGLRSQPQHF.

V is TRBV2 and J is TRBJ2-5, with 7 bases lining up with TRBD1. This CDR3 spans 11 amino acids. V gave up 9 bases and J gave up 7 bases; unmatched junction bases: 5. Germline V gives CDR1 SNHLY, CDR2 FYNNEI. CDR3 protein: CARQGIRTQYF. The CDR3 DNA sequence: TGTGCCAGACAGGGGATAAGGACCCAGTACTTC.

This clone has more than one count but fewer than ten. The chain couples TRBV27 to TRBJ1-5; 12 bases are shared with TRBD1. Germline assignment: CDR1 MNHEY and CDR2 SMNVEV (reference sequence). V was pared by 3 bases and J by 4 bases, with 10 bases of the junction left unmatched. The CDR3 is made up of 18 amino acids. The CDR3 protein is CASSFIRDRGLRNQPQHF. The CDR3 bases are TGTGCCAGCAGTTTTATACGGGACAGGGGGCTCCGGAATCAGCCCCAGCATTTT.

The rearrangement links TRBV27 to TRBJ1-3, with D perhaps TRBD1 (6 bases). Germline CDR1 and CDR2: MNHEY and SMNVEV (reference sequence). V was trimmed by 6 bases and J by 2 bases, leaving 14 bases between them. CDR3 length equals 15 residues. The DNA of the CDR3 is TGTGCCAGCAGGGACCGGGCAGGGGCTGGAAACACCATATATTTT. Translation gives CASRDRAGAGNTIYF.

The J gene is TRBJ2-5, the V gene TRBV5-1; D perhaps matches TRBD2 (6 bases). The ends were cut back, 2 bases at V and 5 bases at J, with 13 bases in the middle. This CDR3 spans 14 amino acids. The germline CDR1 and CDR2 sequences are SGHRS and YFSETQ. For the CDR3, the DNA is TGCGCCAGCAGCTTATCCGGGAGTGGGGAGACCCAGTACTTC. It specifies CASSLSGSGETQYF.

This clone was observed a few times. The V call is TRBV5-6, the J call TRBJ2-5; D is unclear. Trimming removed 5 bases from V and 0 bases from J, with 8 bases in between. CDR3 length: 13 residues. Germline V gene lookup returns CDR1 SGHDT and CDR2 YYEEEE. Written as DNA, the CDR3 is TGTGCCAGCAGTGAGGAGAACCAAGAGACCCAGTACTTC. Encoded protein: CASSEENQETQYF.

This clone is a singleton in its sample. The CDR3 is CATNRNYPETQYF. The CDR3 bases are TGTGCCACCAACAGGAACTACCCAGAGACCCAGTACTTC. This chain connects TRBV15 to TRBJ2-5, with D tentatively TRBD1 (5 bases). The ends were cut back, 7 bases at V and 4 bases at J, with 13 bases in the middle. CDR1 and CDR2 (germline): LNHNV, YYDKDF (reference sequence). The CDR3 extends over 13 amino acids.

This clone was seen a few times. The chain recombines TRBV6-5 with TRBJ1-3; a weak D match, TRBD1 (6 bases). The V end lost 6 bases, the J end lost 0 bases, and 12 bases lay between the germline ends. Germline loops: CDR1 MNHEY, CDR2 SVGAGI. The CDR3 totals 15 residues. CDR3 amino acids: CASSGGQFSGNTIYF. The CDR3 nucleotides read TGTGCCAGCAGCGGAGGACAGTTCTCTGGAAACACCATATATTTT.

This clone has more than one count but fewer than ten. The rearrangement links TRBV29-1 to TRBJ2-7; 7 bases match TRBD1. V was clipped by 0 bases and J by 5 bases; unmatched bases: 7. CDR3 length: 14 residues. Per germline, CDR1 SQVTM and CDR2 ANQGSEA. The CDR3 region is CSVEDSQQGNEQYF. The CDR3 nucleotides are TGCAGCGTTGAAGATTCTCAACAGGGGAACGAGCAGTACTTC.

The CDR3 region is CASSLLGGWGYGYTF. The DNA for the CDR3 is TGTGCCAGCAGCCTCCTGGGAGGTTGGGGATATGGCTACACCTTC. This chain uses TRBV7-8 with TRBJ1-2; D ambiguous. The V and J ends lost 5 bases and 5 bases respectively, with 18 bases between them. In germline, CDR1 is SGHVS, CDR2 FQNEAQ. The CDR3 is 15 residues long. Full variable domain (rest looked up from reference TRBV7-8 and TRBJ1-2): GAGVSQSPRYKVAKRGQDVALRCDPISGHVSLFWYQQALGQGPEFLTYFQNEAQLDKSGLPSDRFFAERPEGSVSTLKIQRTQQEDSAVYLCASSLLGGWGYGYTFGSGTRLTVV.

This clone was seen more than once but under ten times. The genes are TRBV10-3 and TRBJ1-2, with 10 bases that match TRBD1. CDR1 and CDR2 (germline): ENHRY, SYGVKD. J was trimmed by 2 bases and V by 6 bases; bases with no gene match: 6. The CDR3 sequence is 15 residues long. CDR3 loop: CAIRGQGLNNYGYTF. CDR3 coding DNA: TGTGCCATCAGGGGACAGGGGCTGAACAACTATGGCTACACCTTC.

This clone appeared a few times. The chain couples TRBV10-3 to TRBJ2-1; 10 bases line up with TRBD1. The CDR3 sequence is 13 residues long. The germline gives CDR1 ENHRY, CDR2 SYGVKD. Trimming removed 10 bases from V and 8 bases from J; junction bases left unmatched: 8. CDR3 in amino acids: CATGQGEMDEQFF. For the CDR3, the DNA is TGTGCCACCGGACAGGGGGAAATGGATGAGCAGTTCTTC.

The rearrangement joins TRBV15 to TRBJ2-1; tentatively, D is TRBD1 (5 bases). V lost 4 bases to trimming and J lost 5 bases, with 9 bases between them. Germline V gene sequence: CDR1 LNHNV, CDR2 YYDKDF (reference sequence). This CDR3 is built from 13 residues. The CDR3 here is CATSIDSHNEQFF. CDR3 coding DNA: TGTGCCACCAGCATAGACAGTCACAATGAGCAGTTCTTC.

This clone was detected only a few times. The chain employs TRBV9 and TRBJ2-1; TRBD2 aligns across 8 bases. The junction had 7 bases not matched to a gene; V was cut back by 4 bases and J by 1 base. The CDR3 runs to 16 residues. CDR1 is SGDLS and CDR2 is YYNGEE in the germline V gene. The CDR3 DNA is TGTGCCAGCAGCCCGAGCGGGAGCGGGTCCTACAATGAGCAGTTCTTC. Protein sequence: CASSPSGSGSYNEQFF.

This clone turned up a few times. The chain is built from TRBV30 and TRBJ2-3; D is unresolved. This CDR3 contains 15 residues. The germline CDR1 and CDR2 sequences are GTSNPN and SVGIG (reference sequence). V dropped 0 bases and J dropped 6 bases, with 16 bases sitting between them. The CDR3 region is CAWSVSGFGGDTQYF. DNA of the CDR3: TGTGCCTGGAGTGTCTCCGGCTTCGGCGGTGATACGCAGTATTTT. The full variable domain, in which reference TRBV30 and TRBJ2-3 provide the parts outside the CDR3, is SQTIHQWPATLVQPVGSPLSLECTVEGTSNPNLYWYRQAAGRGLQLLFYSVGIGQISSEVPQNLSASRPQDRQFILSSKKLLLSDSGFYLCAWSVSGFGGDTQYFGPGTRLTVL.

V usage is TRBV20-1 and J usage is TRBJ1-4; D gene unclear. V was clipped by 5 bases and J by 13 bases, with 14 bases between them. In germline, CDR1 is DFQATT, CDR2 SNEGSKA (reference sequence). This CDR3 has 11 amino acids. This CDR3 is CSAQTSRGLFF. The CDR3 DNA is TGCAGTGCTCAGACATCACGGGGACTGTTTTTT.

This clone was recorded a few times. This chain uses TRBV28 with TRBJ1-2; 7 positions match TRBD1. V lost 10 bases to trimming and J lost 8 bases; unmatched junction nucleotides: 16. The germline gives CDR1 MDHEN, CDR2 SYDVKM. The CDR3 extends over 14 amino acids. The CDR3 is CATSGGGMLAGYTF. The DNA of the CDR3 is TGTGCCACCAGCGGAGGGGGCATGCTTGCGGGCTACACCTTC.

The chain employs TRBV2 and TRBJ2-7, with 8 bases aligning to TRBD2. Germline CDR1 SNHLY, CDR2 FYNNEI. CDR3 length: 14 residues. The V gene end was trimmed by 2 bases and the J gene end by 2 bases; junction bases not matched to a gene: 2. The CDR3 loop is CASSELAGPYEQYF. As DNA, the CDR3 is TGTGCCAGCAGTGAACTAGCGGGCCCCTACGAGCAGTACTTC.